What follows are 12 T cell receptor beta chains derived from one specimen sequenced in a study of OX40 agonist ivuxolimab in advanced cancers. Receptors were amplified or captured by the immunoSEQ multiplex PCR assay. Not all clones reach the TCRdb copy of this immuneACCESS table, which keeps in-frame sequences only. Checked studies attribute under half of the gap to unresolved V genes and leave the rest unexplained. This sample gives some 65,000 clones in total; roughly four fifths of them show up just once. 1.6% of the sample rests with the top ten. The sequencing used CD4+ or CD8+ T cells sorted from blood, collected in a trial of the OX40 agonist ivuxolimab. These receptors originate from an adult with an advanced solid tumor such as melanoma, head and neck, liver or kidney cancer.

This rearrangement joins TRBV9 to TRBJ2-2, with a possible D match to TRBD1 (6 bases). This CDR3 spans 15 amino acids. Germline loops: CDR1 SGDLS, CDR2 YYNGEE. Trimming left V 0 bases short and J 1 base short, with 7 bases between. The CDR3 region has the DNA TGTGCCAGCAGCGTAGGAGGGGGGAACACCGGGGAGCTGTTTTTT. Translated, it gives CASSVGGGNTGELFF.

On this clone: This same CDR3 is encoded by further DNA sequences in the sample. The chain couples TRBV5-4 to TRBJ2-2; D not resolved. Germline assignment: CDR1 SGHNT and CDR2 YYREEE (reference sequence). This CDR3 comprises 15 residues. Trimming took 1 base from V and 3 from J, leaving 10 bases between them. The CDR3 nucleotides are TGTGCCAGCAGCTTGAAGGTTGGCGACACCGGGGAGCTGTTTTTT. Amino acids: CASSLKVGDTGELFF.

The rearrangement joins TRBV14 to TRBJ2-1; TRBD2 agrees at 13 bases. The CDR3 length is 18 residues. With V trimmed by 3 bases and J by 0 bases, 5 bases remained unmatched. Germline values: CDR1 SGHDN, CDR2 FVKESK. The DNA of the CDR3 is TGTGCCAGCAGCCAGGGACTAGCGGGGAGGAGCTCCTACAATGAGCAGTTCTTC. Protein product: CASSQGLAGRSSYNEQFF.

This sequence joins TRBV19 and TRBJ2-7, with 7 positions matching TRBD1. V gave up 7 bases and J gave up 7 bases; unmatched junction bases: 13. Germline V CDR1 and CDR2: LNHDA, SQIVND (reference sequence). This CDR3 is 14 amino acids long. CDR3 coding DNA: TGTGCCAGTAAACCCGGGACAGCGGACTGGGAGCAGTACTTC. It translates to CASKPGTADWEQYF. The full variable domain, in which reference TRBV19 and TRBJ2-7 provide the parts outside the CDR3, is DGGITQSPKYLFRKEGQNVTLSCEQNLNHDAMYWYRQDPGQGLRLIYYSQIVNDFQKGDIAEGYSVSREKKESFPLTVTSAQKNPTAFYLCASKPGTADWEQYFGPGTRLTVT.

In regard to this clone: Other DNA variants within this sample encode the same CDR3. This chain connects TRBV20-1 to TRBJ2-7; no reliable D call. Germline V gene sequence: CDR1 DFQATT, CDR2 SNEGSKA (reference sequence). The CDR3 consists of 10 residues. The V end lost 6 bases, the J end lost 2 bases, and 5 bases lay between the germline ends. In DNA, the CDR3 is TGCAGTGCGGGGACCTACGAGCAGTACTTC. Amino acid sequence: CSAGTYEQYF.

This chain joins TRBV18 and TRBJ2-7, with 7 bases lining up with TRBD1. The CDR3 contains 17 residues. V was clipped by 1 base and J by 3 bases; unmatched bases: 12. Germline assignment: CDR1 KGHSH and CDR2 LQKENI. CDR3 region: CASSPRTPGTVLYEQYF. CDR3 DNA sequence: TGTGCCAGCTCACCACGTACCCCGGGGACAGTACTCTACGAGCAGTACTTC. The complete variable domain, with remaining parts taken from reference TRBV18 and TRBJ2-7, reads NAGVMQNPRHLVRRRGQEARLRCSPMKGHSHVYWYRQLPEEGLKFMVYLQKENIIDESGMPKERFSAEFPKEGPSILRIQQVVRGDSAAYFCASSPRTPGTVLYEQYFGPGTRLTVT.

V gene TRBV29-1 combines with J gene TRBJ1-2; a possible D gene is TRBD1 (5 bases). V was shortened by 4 bases and J by 6 bases, with 6 bases between the two germline ends. CDR3 length: 10 amino acids. CDR1 SQVTM and CDR2 ANQGSEA come from the germline V gene. The CDR3 nucleotides are TGCAGCGTTGGGGGGGATGGCTACACCTTC. Its protein is CSVGGDGYTF.

V and J are TRBV5-8 and TRBJ2-4; TRBD2 agrees at 9 bases. Trimming cost V 4 bases and J 6 bases; bases outside gene matches: 11. This CDR3 comprises 16 residues. Germline CDR1 SGHTS, CDR2 YDEGEE. CDR3 nucleotides: TGTGCCAGCAGCCTAGTGCGGGGGGGAAGTGGAAACATTCAGTACTTC. Translating it yields CASSLVRGGSGNIQYF.

This sequence joins TRBV5-1 and TRBJ2-1; tentative D call: TRBD2 (5 bases). The CDR3 sequence is 15 residues long. Trimming took off 4 bases at V and 1 base at J, with 12 bases between the two ends. Germline-derived CDR1 and CDR2 are SGHRS and YFSETQ. The CDR3 region is CASSAEWTSYNEQFF. The CDR3 coding sequence is TGCGCCAGCAGCGCCGAGTGGACTTCCTACAATGAGCAGTTCTTC.

CDR3 protein: CASSQDAGYYNEQFF. The CDR3 region has the DNA TGCGCCAGCAGCCAAGATGCAGGATACTACAATGAGCAGTTCTTC. This chain links TRBV4-1 with TRBJ2-1; D is undetermined. The germline CDR1 and CDR2 sequences are MGHRA and YSYEKL. This CDR3 region has 15 residues. Trimming removed 0 bases at V and 3 bases at J, with 9 bases between.

V gene TRBV10-3 combines with J gene TRBJ2-1, with a weak D call TRBD1 (5 bases). Trimming took 6 bases from V and 9 from J, leaving 15 bases between them. Looked up from germline, CDR1 is ENHRY and CDR2 is SYGVKD. The CDR3 length is 13 residues. CDR3 coding DNA: TGTGCCATCAGAGACAGCATGCTCGGTGAGCAGTTCTTC. This encodes CAIRDSMLGEQFF.

The chain combines TRBV11-2 with TRBJ1-6, with 7 bases fitting TRBD1. The CDR3 covers 15 residues. Unmatched junction bases numbered 5, after V lost 5 bases and J lost 4 bases. Germline V gene sequence: CDR1 SGHAT, CDR2 FQNNGV. The CDR3 reads CASSTQTGYNSPLHF. The CDR3 region has the DNA TGTGCCAGCAGCACCCAGACAGGGTATAATTCACCCCTCCACTTT.